One sample yielded the 30 T cell receptor beta chains listed below, sequenced in a study of PD-L1 blockade in urothelial cancer. The time point: peripheral blood 6 weeks after treatment start. TCRdb keeps only in-frame clones here, not all; method: immunoSEQ multiplex PCR. The sample shows around 45,000 clones, 83% of them seen only once. Sequencing was performed on PBMCs, taken around atezolizumab (anti-PD-L1) treatment. The receptors were sampled from a man in his 60s with urothelial cancer.

CDR3 DNA sequence: TGTGCCAGCAGAGTTGGGGCTACACAAGAGACCCAGTACTTC. Translation: CASRVGATQETQYF. The genes are TRBV2 and TRBJ2-5; a possible D gene is TRBD1 (5 bases). V was pared by 6 bases and J by 2 bases, with 13 bases between. CDR1 SNHLY and CDR2 FYNNEI come from the germline V gene. This CDR3 region has 14 residues.

The chain employs TRBV10-3 and TRBJ2-2; TRBD2 matches at 9 bases. This CDR3 region has 16 residues. The germline V gene encodes CDR1 ENHRY and CDR2 SYGVKD. Trimming cost V 8 bases and J 5 bases; bases outside gene matches: 12. The CDR3 protein is CAIGEGSGGRTGELFF. CDR3 sequence (DNA): TGTGCCATCGGCGAGGGAAGCGGGGGGAGAACCGGGGAGCTGTTTTTT.

V and J are TRBV5-4 and TRBJ2-3; 11 bases are shared with TRBD2. The V gene's germline CDR1 is SGHNT and CDR2 YYREEE (reference sequence). The CDR3 consists of 18 residues. J gave up 6 bases and V 4 bases, and 16 bases lay outside the gene matches. This CDR3 is CASSPAGTSGGSGDTQYF. CDR3 bases: TGTGCCAGCAGCCCTGCCGGCACTAGCGGGGGCAGCGGTGATACGCAGTATTTT.

The chain links TRBV7-2 to TRBJ2-3, with 10 bases matching TRBD2. V lost 6 bases, J lost 2 bases, and 8 bases stayed unmatched. The CDR3 is 16 amino acids. The germline V gene has CDR1 SGHTA and CDR2 FQGNSA. CDR3 sequence reads: CASRAAGGRVTDTQYF. CDR3 DNA: TGTGCCAGCAGAGCAGCGGGGGGGCGGGTCACAGATACGCAGTATTTT.

This clone has just a few counts. The rearrangement joins TRBV30 to TRBJ2-2; TRBD1 matches 7 bases. Per germline, CDR1 GTSNPN and CDR2 SVGIG (reference sequence). CDR3 size: 13 residues. V lost 4 bases to trimming and J lost 5 bases; unmatched junction nucleotides: 4. The CDR3 nucleotides read TGTGCCTGGATGGACAGGCGGACCGGGGAGCTGTTTTTT. As protein: CAWMDRRTGELFF. The whole variable domain, remainder taken from reference TRBV30 and TRBJ2-2, is SQTIHQWPATLVQPVGSPLSLECTVEGTSNPNLYWYRQAAGRGLQLLFYSVGIGQISSEVPQNLSASRPQDRQFILSSKKLLLSDSGFYLCAWMDRRTGELFFGEGSRLTVL.

V is TRBV19 and J is TRBJ1-6; 7 bases align to TRBD1. Germline-derived CDR1 and CDR2 are LNHDA and SQIVND (reference sequence). V gave up 6 bases and J gave up 9 bases; unmatched junction bases: 8. The CDR3 has 14 residues. CDR3 region: CASRPTGDSSPLHF. CDR3 nucleotide sequence: TGTGCCAGTAGACCAACAGGGGATAGTTCACCCCTCCACTTT.

The rearrangement links TRBV15 to TRBJ1-2; the D gene is possibly TRBD1 (6 bases). Trimming removed 0 bases from V and 7 bases from J, with 15 bases in between. This CDR3 is built from 15 residues. The germline V gene encodes CDR1 LNHNV and CDR2 YYDKDF (reference sequence). CDR3 sequence reads: CATSRDGGRGAGYTF. The CDR3 DNA reads as TGTGCCACCAGCAGAGATGGTGGGAGGGGGGCTGGCTACACCTTC.

V gene TRBV5-1 combines with J gene TRBJ1-6; no reliable D call. CDR1 SGHRS and CDR2 YFSETQ come from the germline V gene. This CDR3 is 15 amino acids long. V dropped 5 bases and J dropped 7 bases, with 16 bases sitting between them. Written as DNA, the CDR3 is TGCGCCAGCAGGGAGCAGCCGACGGGGAATTCACCCCTCCACTTT. Amino acid sequence: CASREQPTGNSPLHF.

This clone appeared a single time. The chain combines TRBV5-1 with TRBJ2-7, with 7 bases identical to TRBD1. This CDR3 has 14 residues. CDR1 is SGHRS, CDR2 YFSETQ, per germline. The V gene end was trimmed by 4 bases and the J gene end by 0 bases; junction bases not matched to a gene: 4. The CDR3 loop is CASSRGQSSYEQYF. In nucleotides, the CDR3 is TGCGCCAGCAGCCGGGGACAGTCCTCCTACGAGCAGTACTTC. Together with reference TRBV5-1 and TRBJ2-7, the CDR3 gives the full variable domain: KAGVTQTPRYLIKTRGQQVTLSCSPISGHRSVSWYQQTPGQGLQFLFEYFSETQRNKGNFPGRFSGRQFSNSRSEMNVSTLELGDSALYLCASSRGQSSYEQYFGPGTRLTVT.

The J gene is TRBJ2-2, the V gene TRBV28, with 11 positions matching TRBD1. V lost 6 bases, J lost 6 bases, and 6 bases stayed unmatched. The CDR3 covers 15 residues. From germline, CDR1 is MDHEN and CDR2 SYDVKM. CDR3 in DNA: TGTGCCAGCAGCCGTGGACAGGGGGCCCCCGGGGAGCTGTTTTTT. This gives the protein CASSRGQGAPGELFF.

The chain recombines TRBV6-1 with TRBJ1-3; possible D gene TRBD1, 6 bases. Germline CDR1 and CDR2: MNHNS and SASEGT. V shed 7 bases and J shed 3 bases, with 13 bases lying between them. The CDR3 has 14 amino acids. This CDR3 reads CASTRRGYGNTIYF. CDR3 coding DNA: TGTGCCAGCACCCGCAGGGGATATGGAAACACCATATATTTT.

This chain uses TRBV4-1 with TRBJ2-7, with D possibly TRBD1 on 6 matching bases. With 4 bases removed from V and 6 bases from J, the gap between germline ends came to 13 bases. Per germline, CDR1 MGHRA and CDR2 YSYEKL. CDR3 length: 13 residues. CDR3 residues: CASSRYDRLEQYF. The CDR3 bases are TGCGCCAGCAGCCGGTACGACAGGCTCGAGCAGTACTTC.

The rearrangement uses TRBV6-1 and TRBJ1-6; 9 bases map to TRBD1. Trimming took 7 bases from V and 9 from J; bases not matched to a gene: 7. The CDR3 consists of 14 residues. Looked up from germline, CDR1 is MNHNS and CDR2 is SASEGT. In nucleotides, the CDR3 is TGTGCCAGCACGCCGGACAGGGGTATTTCACCCCTCCACTTT. This codes for CASTPDRGISPLHF.

The chain joins TRBV6-1 to TRBJ1-2; no clear D. The ends were cut back, 2 bases at V and 1 base at J, with 8 bases in the middle. Germline V CDR1 and CDR2: MNHNS, SASEGT. The CDR3 runs 14 residues. For the CDR3, the DNA is TGTGCCAGCAGTGAACTCTCAGTTAACTATGGCTACACCTTC. Translation: CASSELSVNYGYTF.

The V and J genes are TRBV4-1 and TRBJ2-2; 10 positions match TRBD1. Germline trimming cut 3 bases from V and 3 bases from J; bases unmatched to any gene: 4. This CDR3 region has 16 residues. From germline, CDR1 is MGHRA and CDR2 YSYEKL. CDR3 region: CASSHAGTGDTGELFF. The CDR3 DNA reads TGCGCCAGCAGCCACGCCGGGACAGGGGACACCGGGGAGCTGTTTTTT.

V and J are TRBV10-1 and TRBJ2-1, with 13 positions matching TRBD2. The CDR3 sequence is 15 residues long. Germline CDR1 WNHNN, CDR2 SYGVQD (reference sequence). J gave up 10 bases and V 5 bases, and 8 bases lay outside the gene matches. CDR3 sequence (DNA): TGCGCCAGCAGTAGGACTAGCGGGGGCCCAGGGGAGCAGTTCTTC. Its protein is CASSRTSGGPGEQFF.

The chain carries TRBV6-5 and TRBJ1-5, with 8 bases fitting TRBD1. V was pared by 0 bases and J by 6 bases, with 7 bases of the junction left unmatched. The CDR3 contains 16 residues. Germline values: CDR1 MNHEY, CDR2 SVGAGI. CDR3 coding DNA: TGTGCCAGCAGTTACTCCGCTCAGACAGGGGTTCAGCCCCAGCATTTT. Protein sequence: CASSYSAQTGVQPQHF.

CDR3 nucleotide sequence: TGTGCCAGCAGCTTAGCGTGGGGCCAGCCCCAGCATTTT. It is translated as CASSLAWGQPQHF. J is TRBJ1-5 and V is TRBV7-2, with D perhaps matching TRBD1 (5 bases). V lost 0 bases and J 7 bases, leaving 7 bases between the germline ends. CDR1 is SGHTA and CDR2 is FQGNSA in the germline V gene. The CDR3 runs 13 residues. Combining the CDR3 with reference TRBV7-2 and TRBJ1-5 gives the whole variable domain GAGVSQSPSNKVTEKGKDVELRCDPISGHTALYWYRQSLGQGLEFLIYFQGNSAPDKSGLPSDRFSAERTGGSVSTLTIQRTQQEDSAVYLCASSLAWGQPQHFGDGTRLSIL.

The chain links TRBV2 to TRBJ1-1; tentative D call: TRBD1 (5 bases). Germline CDR1 is SNHLY and CDR2 is FYNNEI. Trimming pared 0 bases from V and 10 bases from J, leaving 15 bases between. The CDR3 is 14 residues long. The CDR3: CASSEAGAVVRAFF. CDR3 DNA: TGTGCCAGCAGTGAAGCAGGGGCGGTCGTGCGAGCTTTCTTT.

This chain joins TRBV28 and TRBJ2-3; a possible D gene is TRBD2 (5 bases). The V gene's germline CDR1 is MDHEN and CDR2 SYDVKM. The CDR3 is 15 residues long. Trimming took 5 bases from V and 1 from J, leaving 13 bases between them. CDR3 loop: CASSPGMRGTDTQYF. As DNA, the CDR3 is TGTGCCAGCAGTCCGGGGATGCGGGGCACAGATACGCAGTATTTT.

The V call is TRBV5-1, the J call TRBJ2-5; 12 nucleotides match TRBD1. Trimming took 3 bases from V and 4 from J; bases not matched to a gene: 4. The CDR3 is 15 residues long. CDR1 is SGHRS, CDR2 YFSETQ, per germline. The CDR3 bases are TGCGCCAGCAGCTGGGGACAGGGGGCTCGAGAGACCCAGTACTTC. This encodes CASSWGQGARETQYF.

This clone has a single count. The rearrangement joins TRBV11-2 to TRBJ1-4; a possible D gene is TRBD1 (5 bases). The CDR3 length is 16 residues. Germline V gene data show CDR1 as SGHAT and CDR2 as FQNNGV. The V and J ends lost 0 bases and 7 bases respectively, with 15 bases between them. CDR3 coding DNA: TGTGCCAGCAGCTTAGATACGGGGGTACCTTTTGAAAAACTGTTTTTT. It yields the protein CASSLDTGVPFEKLFF.

This clone was counted only a few times. The chain has TRBV7-9 and TRBJ1-2, with TRBD1 matching over 8 bases. CDR1 is SEHNR, CDR2 FQNEAQ, per germline (reference sequence). The CDR3 is 13 residues long. V shed 6 bases and J 7 bases; nucleotides not matched to a gene: 7. Here the CDR3 reads CASRFGTGSGYTF. The CDR3 DNA sequence: TGTGCCAGCAGATTCGGGACAGGATCTGGCTACACCTTC.

The chain employs TRBV7-3 and TRBJ2-1, with TRBD1 matching 10 bases. Trimming took 5 bases from V and 6 from J; bases not matched to a gene: 7. The CDR3 totals 15 residues. Germline CDR1 reads SGHTA; CDR2 reads FQGTGA. The CDR3 sequence: CASSLHRTGGNEQFF. CDR3 DNA: TGTGCCAGCAGCCTTCATCGGACAGGGGGCAATGAGCAGTTCTTC. The full variable domain, completed using reference TRBV7-3 and TRBJ2-1, is GAGVSQTPSNKVTEKGKYVELRCDPISGHTALYWYRQSLGQGPEFLIYFQGTGAADDSGLPNDRFFAVRPEGSVSTLKIQRTERGDSAVYLCASSLHRTGGNEQFFGPGTRLTVL.

The rearrangement joins TRBV6-5 to TRBJ2-1; 10 bases match TRBD1. CDR3 length: 16 residues. The junction had 7 bases not matched to a gene; V was cut back by 4 bases and J by 4 bases. Germline loops: CDR1 MNHEY, CDR2 SVGAGI. CDR3 residues: CASSSHAGQGYNEQFF. CDR3 sequence (DNA): TGTGCCAGCAGTTCACACGCGGGACAGGGGTACAATGAGCAGTTCTTC.

The V call is TRBV28, the J call TRBJ2-3, with TRBD1 identical over 9 bases. Germline-derived CDR1 and CDR2 are MDHEN and SYDVKM. This CDR3 has 14 amino acids. The trim removed 5 bases at V and 3 bases at J, leaving 3 bases unmatched. CDR3 sequence (DNA): TGTGCCAGCAGTCCGGGACAGGGTACAGATACGCAGTATTTT. This translates into CASSPGQGTDTQYF.

This clone showed up just once. The chain links TRBV6-5 to TRBJ2-7, with 7 bases that match TRBD1. J lost 2 bases, V lost 4 bases, and 2 bases had no gene match. This CDR3 region has 13 residues. Germline CDR1 reads MNHEY; CDR2 reads SVGAGI. CDR3 in amino acids: CASSSTGTYEQYF. CDR3 DNA: TGTGCCAGCAGTTCGACAGGGACCTACGAGCAGTACTTC.

This clone was seen only a few times. The chain carries TRBV2 and TRBJ1-4, with 9 bases fitting TRBD1. CDR1 is SNHLY, CDR2 FYNNEI, per germline. V lost 6 bases and J lost 8; bases outside the gene matches: 10. The CDR3 is 15 residues long. Here the CDR3 reads CASSPRTGEREKLFF. Written as DNA, the CDR3 is TGTGCCAGCAGCCCCCGGACAGGGGAAAGGGAAAAACTGTTTTTT.

This rearrangement joins TRBV19 to TRBJ2-7; 9 bases align to TRBD1. The junction had 10 bases not matched to a gene; V was cut back by 4 bases and J by 6 bases. The germline V gene encodes CDR1 LNHDA and CDR2 SQIVND (reference sequence). The CDR3 sequence is 15 residues long. The CDR3 DNA sequence: TGTGCCAGTAGTAGCCGGGGGACAGGGATATTCGAGCAGTACTTC. Translated, it gives CASSSRGTGIFEQYF.

V usage is TRBV5-6 and J usage is TRBJ1-1; 8 bases line up with TRBD1. V dropped 3 bases and J dropped 4; count of bases not matched to a gene: 11. CDR1 SGHDT and CDR2 YYEEEE come from the germline V gene. This CDR3 has 16 residues. CDR3 sequence reads: CASSSGQGGERTEAFF. The DNA for the CDR3 is TGTGCCAGCAGCTCCGGACAGGGAGGAGAGCGCACTGAAGCTTTCTTT. The full variable domain, its missing parts supplied by reference TRBV5-6 and TRBJ1-1, is DAGVTQSPTHLIKTRGQQVTLRCSPKSGHDTVSWYQQALGQGPQFIFQYYEEEERQRGNFPDRFSGHQFPNYSSELNVNALLLGDSALYLCASSSGQGGERTEAFFGQGTRLTVV.